The T cell receptor beta chain under discussion was sequenced for a study of radiotherapy plus CTLA-4 blockade in lung cancer. Looking at the study overall: Among patients, over 15% showed objective responses, and approximately 30% had disease control. Whole-study results and caveats: Early shifts in blood T cell clones, with interferon-beta, reportedly predicted response best. TCR clones of tumor origin grew in blood after radiotherapy plus ipilimumab.

CTLA-4 blockade using ipilimumab, together with focal radiation, was received by patients with chemo-refractory metastatic non-small-cell lung cancer. V lost 6 bases to trimming and J lost 7 bases; unmatched junction nucleotides: 8. The CDR3 consists of 15 residues. Germline loops: CDR1 SEHNR, CDR2 FQNEAQ (reference sequence). For this clone: Its matching antigen is unknown.

Some clones are missing from TCRdb's copy, which holds only in-frame ones; the method was immunoSEQ multiplex PCR. Of tens of thousands of clones in the sample, roughly 85% were seen once. The specimen was peripheral blood, collected from a patient treated with radiotherapy plus ipilimumab. This chain joins TRBV7-9 and TRBJ1-4; 10 nucleotides agree with TRBD1. The sequence was collected from a human donor with non-small cell lung cancer who had a complete response to radiotherapy plus ipilimumab. The DNA for the CDR3 is TGTGCCAGCAGTTACGACAGGGGGCTAGCTGAAAAACTGTTTTTT. Its translation is CASSYDRGLAEKLFF.